The present T cell receptor beta chain was sequenced within a study of human T cells and chemical hapten exposure. TCRdb passed the RACE reads through MiXCR, listing each CDR3 protein once. The top ten hold 1.5% of the sample, which has more than 75,000 distinct CDR3 sequences, around 8.7% seen once. Time point here: healthy volunteer bleed at 6 weeks. Researchers extracted total RNA from unfractionated whole blood. With 5 bases removed from V and 5 bases from J, the gap between germline ends came to 13 bases. The CDR3 runs to 14 residues. In this sample, this clonotype turned up many times. The specimen was whole blood. This TCR derives from a male donor in good health. Some clones in this sample may be carry-over from other donors' samples. The chain recombines TRBV12-3 or TRBV12-4 with TRBJ2-4, with D tentatively TRBD2 (6 bases). Here the CDR3 DNA reads TGTGCCAGCAGTCGCGGGACTGCTGAAAACATTCAGTACTTC. Protein sequence: CASSRGTAENIQYF.